The source of this T cell receptor (beta chain) is a study of blood T cell repertoires in COVID-19. Study-wide background: COVID-19 samples collected from the United States, Italy and Spain covered acute and convalescent phases. Sample material is recorded as cDNA or gDNA derived from T cells, B-cell-depleted T cells, or PBMCs.

Germline CDR1 and CDR2: KGHSH and LQKENI. V dropped 2 bases and J dropped 5 bases, with 12 bases sitting between them. This CDR3 has 14 residues. Study processing details: Counts of nucleated cells, estimated from reference gene primer amplification, were obtained. Assay used: immunoSEQ multiplex PCR; TCRdb lists only in-frame clones, some missing. The DNA was the basis for D and trimming; V, J and clone size are from that table. The sample lists more than 150,000 clones; 65% to 85% were seen once. This clonotype originated in an older woman with acute or convalescent COVID-19. Sample: peripheral blood. This chain uses TRBV18 with TRBJ1-2; possible D gene TRBD1, 5 bases. The CDR3 here is CASSPFTGEYGYTF. The CDR3 DNA reads TGTGCCAGCTCACCATTCACAGGAGAGTATGGCTACACCTTC.